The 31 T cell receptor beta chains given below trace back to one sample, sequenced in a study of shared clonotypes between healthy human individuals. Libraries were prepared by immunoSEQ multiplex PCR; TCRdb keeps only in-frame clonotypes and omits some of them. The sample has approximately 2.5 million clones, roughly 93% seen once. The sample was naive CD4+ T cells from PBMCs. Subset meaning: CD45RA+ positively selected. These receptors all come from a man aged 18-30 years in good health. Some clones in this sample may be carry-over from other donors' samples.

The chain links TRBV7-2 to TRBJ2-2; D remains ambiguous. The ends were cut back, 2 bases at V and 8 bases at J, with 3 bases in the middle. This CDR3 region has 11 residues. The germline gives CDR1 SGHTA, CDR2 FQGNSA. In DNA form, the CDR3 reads TGTGCCAGCAGCTTAAGAGGGGAGCTGTTTTTT. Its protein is CASSLRGELFF.

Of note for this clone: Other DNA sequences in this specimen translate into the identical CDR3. CDR3 loop: CASSIGGQGTYEQYF. The CDR3 coding sequence is TGTGCCAGTAGTATAGGGGGACAGGGCACCTACGAGCAGTACTTC. The J gene is TRBJ2-7, the V gene TRBV19; 9 nucleotides agree with TRBD1. J gave up 2 bases and V 1 base, and 3 bases lay outside the gene matches. Looked up from germline, CDR1 is LNHDA and CDR2 is SQIVND (reference sequence). This CDR3 contains 15 residues. Combining the CDR3 with reference TRBV19 and TRBJ2-7 gives the whole variable domain DGGITQSPKYLFRKEGQNVTLSCEQNLNHDAMYWYRQDPGQGLRLIYYSQIVNDFQKGDIAEGYSVSREKKESFPLTVTSAQKNPTAFYLCASSIGGQGTYEQYFGPGTRLTVT.

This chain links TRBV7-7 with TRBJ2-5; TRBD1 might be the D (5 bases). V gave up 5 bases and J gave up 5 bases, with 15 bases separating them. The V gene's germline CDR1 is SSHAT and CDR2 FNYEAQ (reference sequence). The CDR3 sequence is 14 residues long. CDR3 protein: CASSPTRGGETQYF. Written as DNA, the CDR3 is TGTGCCAGCAGCCCGACAAGGGGTGGGGAGACCCAGTACTTC.

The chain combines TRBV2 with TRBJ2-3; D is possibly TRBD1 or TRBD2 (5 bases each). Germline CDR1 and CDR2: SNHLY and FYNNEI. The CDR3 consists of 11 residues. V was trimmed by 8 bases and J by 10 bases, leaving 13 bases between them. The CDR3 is CASVLGRPQYF. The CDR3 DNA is TGTGCCAGCGTCCTGGGACGGCCGCAGTATTTT.

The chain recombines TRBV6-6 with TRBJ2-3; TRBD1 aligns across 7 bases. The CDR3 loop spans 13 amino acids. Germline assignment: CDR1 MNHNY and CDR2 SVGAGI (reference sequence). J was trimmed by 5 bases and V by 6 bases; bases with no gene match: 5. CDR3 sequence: CASSTPGGDTQYF. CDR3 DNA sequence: TGTGCCAGCAGCACTCCAGGGGGAGATACGCAGTATTTT.

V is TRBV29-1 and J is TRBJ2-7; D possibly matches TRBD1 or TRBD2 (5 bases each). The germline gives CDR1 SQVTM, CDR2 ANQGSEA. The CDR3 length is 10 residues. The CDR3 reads CIDEGYEQYF. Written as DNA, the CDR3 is TGCATCGACGAGGGGTACGAGCAGTACTTC.

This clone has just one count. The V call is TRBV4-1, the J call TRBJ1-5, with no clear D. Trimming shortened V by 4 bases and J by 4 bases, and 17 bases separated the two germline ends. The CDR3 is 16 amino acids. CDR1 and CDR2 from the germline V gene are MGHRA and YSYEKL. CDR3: CASSPTPGSLNQPQHF. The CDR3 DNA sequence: TGCGCCAGCAGCCCGACCCCGGGCAGCCTGAATCAGCCCCAGCATTTT.

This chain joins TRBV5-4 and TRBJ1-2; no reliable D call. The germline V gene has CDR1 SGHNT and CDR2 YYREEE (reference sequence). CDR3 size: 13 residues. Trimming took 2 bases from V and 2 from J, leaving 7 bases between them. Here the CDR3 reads CASSLSPNYGYTF. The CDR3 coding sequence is TGTGCCAGCAGCTTATCCCCCAACTATGGCTACACCTTC.

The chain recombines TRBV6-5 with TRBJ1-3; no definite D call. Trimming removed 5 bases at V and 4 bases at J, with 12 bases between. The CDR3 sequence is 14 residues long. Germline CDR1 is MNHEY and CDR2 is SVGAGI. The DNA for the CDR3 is TGTGCCAGCAGTAAACCGGGAGTGGGAAACACCATATATTTT. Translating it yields CASSKPGVGNTIYF.

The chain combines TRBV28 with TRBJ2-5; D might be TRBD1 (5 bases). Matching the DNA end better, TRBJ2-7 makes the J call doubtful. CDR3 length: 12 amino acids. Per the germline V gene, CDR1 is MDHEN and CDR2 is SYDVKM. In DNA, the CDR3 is TGTGCCAGCAGACGGACACCCAACGAGCAGTACTTC. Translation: CASRRTPNEQYF.

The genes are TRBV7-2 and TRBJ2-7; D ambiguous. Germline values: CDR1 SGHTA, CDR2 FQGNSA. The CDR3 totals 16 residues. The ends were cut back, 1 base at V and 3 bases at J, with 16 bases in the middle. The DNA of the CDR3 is TGTGCCAGCAGCTTAGTGCACAGCTCCCCATACTACGAGCAGTACTTC. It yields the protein CASSLVHSSPYYEQYF.

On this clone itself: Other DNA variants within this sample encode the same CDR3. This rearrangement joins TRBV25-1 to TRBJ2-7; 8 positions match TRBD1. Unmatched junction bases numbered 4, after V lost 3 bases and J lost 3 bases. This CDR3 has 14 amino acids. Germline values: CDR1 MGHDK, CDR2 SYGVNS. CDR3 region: CASSDDRGGYEQYF. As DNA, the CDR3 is TGTGCCAGCAGTGATGACAGGGGCGGCTACGAGCAGTACTTC.

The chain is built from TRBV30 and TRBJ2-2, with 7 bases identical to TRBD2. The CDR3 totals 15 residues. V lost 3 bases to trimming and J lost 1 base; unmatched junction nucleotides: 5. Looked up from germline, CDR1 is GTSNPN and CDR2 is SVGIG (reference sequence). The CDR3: CAWRRTRKNTGELFF. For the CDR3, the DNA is TGTGCCTGGAGGAGGACTAGGAAGAACACCGGGGAGCTGTTTTTT.

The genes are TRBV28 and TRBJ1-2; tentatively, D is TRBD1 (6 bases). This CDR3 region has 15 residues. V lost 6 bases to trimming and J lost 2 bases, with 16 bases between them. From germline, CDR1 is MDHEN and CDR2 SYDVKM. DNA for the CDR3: TGTGCCAGCAGGTTACAGGGAGGGATCAACTATGGCTACACCTTC. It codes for CASRLQGGINYGYTF.

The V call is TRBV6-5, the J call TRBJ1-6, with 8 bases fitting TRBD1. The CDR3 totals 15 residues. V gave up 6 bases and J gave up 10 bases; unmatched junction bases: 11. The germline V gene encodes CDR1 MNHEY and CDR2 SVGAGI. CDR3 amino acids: CASRGGQVVFSPLHF. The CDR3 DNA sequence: TGTGCCAGCAGGGGGGGACAGGTTGTGTTCTCACCCCTCCACTTT.

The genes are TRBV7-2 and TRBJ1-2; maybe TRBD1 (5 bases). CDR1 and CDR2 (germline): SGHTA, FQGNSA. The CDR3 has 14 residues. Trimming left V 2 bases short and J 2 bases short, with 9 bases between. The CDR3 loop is CASSLNRRNYGYTF. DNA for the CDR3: TGTGCCAGCAGCTTAAACAGGCGAAACTATGGCTACACCTTC.

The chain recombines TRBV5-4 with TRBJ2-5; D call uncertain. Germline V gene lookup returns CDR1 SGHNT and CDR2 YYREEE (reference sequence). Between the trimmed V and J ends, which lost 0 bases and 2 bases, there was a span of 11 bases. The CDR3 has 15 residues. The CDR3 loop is CASSLGRRMQETQYF. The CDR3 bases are TGTGCCAGCAGCTTGGGCCGTCGGATGCAAGAGACCCAGTACTTC.

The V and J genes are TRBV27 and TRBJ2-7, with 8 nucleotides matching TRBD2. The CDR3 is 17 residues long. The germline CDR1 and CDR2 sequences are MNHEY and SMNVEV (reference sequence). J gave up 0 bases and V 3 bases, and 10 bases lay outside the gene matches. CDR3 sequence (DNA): TGTGCCAGCAGTTTGGGTTATCGGGGGGGCGGCTCCTACGAGCAGTACTTC. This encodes CASSLGYRGGGSYEQYF.

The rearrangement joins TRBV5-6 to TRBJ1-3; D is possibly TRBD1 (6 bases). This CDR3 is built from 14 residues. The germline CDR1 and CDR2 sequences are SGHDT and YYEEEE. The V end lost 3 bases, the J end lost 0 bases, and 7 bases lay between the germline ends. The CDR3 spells CASSSDSSGNTIYF. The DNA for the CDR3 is TGTGCCAGCAGCTCGGACAGCTCTGGAAACACCATATATTTT.

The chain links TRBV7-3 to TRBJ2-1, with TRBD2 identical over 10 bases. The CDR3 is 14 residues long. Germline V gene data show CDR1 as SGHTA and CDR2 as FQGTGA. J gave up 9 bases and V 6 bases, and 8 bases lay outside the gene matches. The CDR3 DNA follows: TGTGCCAGCAGTAGCGGGAGGACCCCTAGTGAGCAGTTCTTC. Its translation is CASSSGRTPSEQFF.

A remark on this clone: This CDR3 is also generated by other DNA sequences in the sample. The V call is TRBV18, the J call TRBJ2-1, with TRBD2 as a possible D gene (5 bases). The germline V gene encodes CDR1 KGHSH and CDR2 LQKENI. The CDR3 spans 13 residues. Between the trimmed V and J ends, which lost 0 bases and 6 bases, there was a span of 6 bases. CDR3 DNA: TGTGCCAGCTCACCACCTGGACTCAATGAGCAGTTCTTC. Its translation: CASSPPGLNEQFF.

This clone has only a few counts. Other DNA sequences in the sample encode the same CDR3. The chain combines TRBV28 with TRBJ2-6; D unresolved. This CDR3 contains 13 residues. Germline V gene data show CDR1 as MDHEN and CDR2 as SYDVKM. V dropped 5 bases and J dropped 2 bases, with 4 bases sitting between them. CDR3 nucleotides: TGTGCCAGCAGTCCCCCTGGGGCCAACGTCCTGACTTTC. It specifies CASSPPGANVLTF.

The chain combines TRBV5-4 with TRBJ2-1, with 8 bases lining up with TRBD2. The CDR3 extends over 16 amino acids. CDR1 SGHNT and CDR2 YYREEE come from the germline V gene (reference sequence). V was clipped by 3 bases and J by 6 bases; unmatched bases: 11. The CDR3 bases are TGTGCCAGCAGCTCCCCAGGCGGGAGGCCTCTCAATGAGCAGTTCTTC. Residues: CASSSPGGRPLNEQFF.

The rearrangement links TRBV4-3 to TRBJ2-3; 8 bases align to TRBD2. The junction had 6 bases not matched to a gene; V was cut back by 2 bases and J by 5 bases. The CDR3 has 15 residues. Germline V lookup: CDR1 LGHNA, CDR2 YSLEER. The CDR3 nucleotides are TGCGCCAGCAGCCAACAAGCGGGAGTATTAGATACGCAGTATTTT. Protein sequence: CASSQQAGVLDTQYF.

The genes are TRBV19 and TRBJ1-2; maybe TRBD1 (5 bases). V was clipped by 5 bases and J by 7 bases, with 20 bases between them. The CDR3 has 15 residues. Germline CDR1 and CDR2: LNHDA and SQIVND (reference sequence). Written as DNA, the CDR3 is TGTGCCAGTAGTCCGGGGGGGACCCTCTTGTTTGGCTACACCTTC. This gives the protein CASSPGGTLLFGYTF. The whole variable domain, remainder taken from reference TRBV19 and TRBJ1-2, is DGGITQSPKYLFRKEGQNVTLSCEQNLNHDAMYWYRQDPGQGLRLIYYSQIVNDFQKGDIAEGYSVSREKKESFPLTVTSAQKNPTAFYLCASSPGGTLLFGYTFGSGTRLTVV.

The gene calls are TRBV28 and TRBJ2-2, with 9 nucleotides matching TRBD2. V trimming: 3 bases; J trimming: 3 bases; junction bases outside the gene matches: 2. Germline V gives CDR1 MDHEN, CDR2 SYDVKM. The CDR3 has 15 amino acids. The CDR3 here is CASSFSGGYTGELFF. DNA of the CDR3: TGTGCCAGCAGTTTTAGCGGGGGCTACACCGGGGAGCTGTTTTTT.

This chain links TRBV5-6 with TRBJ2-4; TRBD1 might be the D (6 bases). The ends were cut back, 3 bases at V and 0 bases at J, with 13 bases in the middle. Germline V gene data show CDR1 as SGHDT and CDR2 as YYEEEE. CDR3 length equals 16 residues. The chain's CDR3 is CASSYRQVLAKNIQYF. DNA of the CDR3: TGTGCCAGCAGCTACCGACAGGTCTTAGCCAAAAACATTCAGTACTTC. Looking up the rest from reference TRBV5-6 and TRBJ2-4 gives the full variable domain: DAGVTQSPTHLIKTRGQQVTLRCSPKSGHDTVSWYQQALGQGPQFIFQYYEEEERQRGNFPDRFSGHQFPNYSSELNVNALLLGDSALYLCASSYRQVLAKNIQYFGAGTRLSVL.

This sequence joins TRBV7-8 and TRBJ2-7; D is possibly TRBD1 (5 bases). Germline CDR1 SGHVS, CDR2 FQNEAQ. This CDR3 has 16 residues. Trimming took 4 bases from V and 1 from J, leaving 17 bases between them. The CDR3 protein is CASSSRNPTVSYEQYF. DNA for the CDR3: TGTGCCAGCAGCTCGAGAAACCCGACAGTTTCCTACGAGCAGTACTTC.

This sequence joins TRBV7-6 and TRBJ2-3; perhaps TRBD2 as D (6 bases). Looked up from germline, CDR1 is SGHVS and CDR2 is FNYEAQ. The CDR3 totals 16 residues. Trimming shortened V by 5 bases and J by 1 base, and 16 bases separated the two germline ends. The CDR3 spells CASSPRRGSRTDTQYF. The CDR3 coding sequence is TGTGCCAGCAGCCCCAGGCGGGGAAGCCGCACAGATACGCAGTATTTT.

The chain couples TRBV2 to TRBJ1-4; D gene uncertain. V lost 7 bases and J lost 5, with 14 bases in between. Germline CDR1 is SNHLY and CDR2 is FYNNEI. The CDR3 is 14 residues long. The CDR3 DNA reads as TGTGCCAGCATTAACGATATGGGCAATGAAAAACTGTTTTTT. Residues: CASINDMGNEKLFF.

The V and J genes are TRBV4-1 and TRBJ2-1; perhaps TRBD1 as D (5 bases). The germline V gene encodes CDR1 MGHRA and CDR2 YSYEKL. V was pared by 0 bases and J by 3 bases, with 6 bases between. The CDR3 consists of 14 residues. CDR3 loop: CASSQDRGYNEQFF. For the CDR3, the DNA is TGCGCCAGCAGCCAAGATAGGGGCTACAATGAGCAGTTCTTC.